This record looks at one T cell receptor (beta chain) sequence and its context. The antigen remains unidentified. The primer mix had 60 Vbeta and 13 Jbeta primers. As originally analysed: Counted up in a later analysis, unique TCR beta chains came to about 80 million, with some 11 million shared. The method was immunoSEQ multiplex PCR; TCRdb's version includes in-frame clones alone and lacks a portion of them. V, J and clone size derive from that table, while D and trimming were established from the DNA sequence. Of about 130,000 clones in the sample, roughly 80% were seen once. V lost 3 bases and J 0 bases, leaving 6 bases between the germline ends. CDR3 length equals 14 residues. Germline CDR1 SGHTA, CDR2 FQGNSA. This sample stems from a study of cytomegalovirus exposure and HLA in healthy donors. General observations from the study: A missense DCLRE1C variant was associated with V- and J-gene trimming of TCR beta chains in a later analysis, and an independent cohort replicated the association. Researchers left out some V segments, among them TRBV6-2 and TRBV6-3, as indistinguishable.

The sequence was obtained from a male donor in good health and CMV-seropositive. Sequenced: PBMCs. This chain uses TRBV7-2 with TRBJ1-3; no definite D call. Here the CDR3 DNA reads TGTGCCAGCAGCTTGGCAGGCTCTGGAAACACCATATATTTT. It is translated as CASSLAGSGNTIYF.